The following is a T cell receptor (beta chain) sequence with its context. What it binds is not known. The data belong to a study of T cells in localized non-small cell lung cancer. Broader study findings: Uninvolved adjacent lung had more T cell clonality than any other tissue, topping tumor. Turning up in adjacent lung were a median around 60 of the top 100 tumor clones.

Assay used: immunoSEQ multiplex PCR; TCRdb lists only in-frame clones, some missing. The sample includes approximately 47,000 clones, around 87% seen only once; the top ten take 2% to 3%. Germline V lookup: CDR1 SGHRS, CDR2 YFSETQ. V was clipped by 4 bases and J by 0 bases, with 20 bases between them. The CDR3 is 18 amino acids. The chain combines TRBV5-1 with TRBJ1-3; tentatively, D is TRBD1 (5 bases). The source was PBMCs, collected before any cancer treatment. This receptor was identified in a man between 40 and 75 years old with stage II lung adenocarcinoma. CDR3 loop: CASSNRDGVSSSGNTIYF. CDR3 nucleotides: TGCGCCAGCAGCAACCGGGACGGCGTCTCGTCCTCTGGAAACACCATATATTTT.